This TCR beta chain stems from a study of cytomegalovirus exposure and HLA in healthy donors. Of note for this clone: The antigen remains unidentified.

General study results and limits: Among the CMV-associated chains, three were confirmed in vitro as specific for CMV antigens. Accurate prediction of most subjects' HLA-A and HLA-B alleles from TCR beta sequences was reported.

The PCR used 60 Vbeta and 13 Jbeta primers. Using immunoSEQ multiplex PCR, the repertoire was profiled, and TCRdb retains in-frame clones only, with some absent. Of around 190,000 clones listed, approximately 86% are singletons. Germline CDR1 is MNHNS and CDR2 is SASEGT. CDR3 length: 15 amino acids. V was clipped by 6 bases and J by 8 bases; unmatched bases: 8. This clonotype was sampled from a woman aged 30 to 39 in good health and CMV-seronegative. The specimen was PBMCs. The gene calls are TRBV6-1 and TRBJ1-6; TRBD1 agrees at 9 bases. The CDR3 nucleotides read TGTGCCAGCAGCGAAAACAGGGGGCTATATTCACCCCTCCACTTT. Translation gives CASSENRGLYSPLHF.